This T cell receptor (beta chain) was retrieved from a study of CXCR3-negative and CXCR3-positive naive CD8 T cells. In the study overall: Close to 135 million TRB reads were obtained in total, which works out to about 1.5 +/- 0.3 million per library. Whole-study results and caveats: Naive CXCR3-positive and CXCR3-negative cells shared similar TRBV-TRBJ usage, unlike memory cells. CXCR3-expressing naive cells carried TRB CDR3s more hydrophobic than those of CXCR3-negative naive cells. In cryopreserved cells, CXCR3 expression partially decreased, and fresh PBMCs were used in most assays. Memory CD8+ T cell repertoires were far less diverse than both naive subsets.

TRB cDNA was prepared as libraries by UMI-labeled 5' RACE. TCRdb reanalyzed the 5' RACE reads and collapses them to one entry per CDR3 protein, without DNA. Its table records around 60,000 distinct CDR3 sequences. Comment on this clonotype: Its cognate antigen is unknown.

Germline V gene sequence: CDR1 ENHRY, CDR2 SYGVKD. The CDR3 contains 11 residues. This TCR came from a human donor in good health. Some clones in this sample may be carry-over from other donors' samples. Specimen: naive CXCR3+ CD8+ T cells from blood. Subset meaning: CD45RO-CCR7+CD27+CD95- naive CD8+ T cells expressing CXCR3 (TNR3+). The chain couples TRBV10-3 to TRBJ2-1; no DNA is available, so the TRBD2 call from TCRdb remains unchecked. CDR3 sequence: CAITRGNEQFF.